The 10 T cell receptor beta chains given below trace back to one sample, sequenced in a study of T-cell reconstitution after alpha-beta-depleted transplantation in children (TCRdb year 2016). Receptor amplification or capture employed PCR. Sequencing used an Illumina HiSeq 2500. TCR library preparation used molecular barcoding, with unique molecular identifiers applied to normalize quantification of the TCRbeta repertoire. The public reads were reanalyzed by TCRdb: fastp trimming at Q25, MiXCR alignment, in-frame beta chains only. Rows matching on CDR3 protein sequence are summarized as one entry with the most common DNA and genes. Present in this sample are about 600,000 distinct CDR3 sequences, roughly 13% of which were seen just once. Of the sample, over 2% falls within the top ten clones. The treatment or condition tag for this specimen amounts to: allogeneic hematopoietic cell transplantation with graft depleted of TCRalphabeta T cells and CD19 B cells.

The source material was PBMCs, mostly from graft donor cells, sampled 360 days after TCRalphabeta/CD19-depleted stem cell transplant. The source of these receptors is a male patient between 10 and 17 years old who had a stem cell transplant for acute myeloid leukemia, so the T cells may come from the graft donor.

V usage is TRBV9 and J usage is TRBJ2-1; D possibly matches TRBD1 or TRBD2 (6 bases each). The CDR3 runs 15 residues. The germline V gene encodes CDR1 SGDLS and CDR2 YYNGEE. Trimming stripped 4 bases from V and 7 bases from J, with 18 bases between. The CDR3 loop reads CASSISRGRGNEQFF. The CDR3 DNA sequence: TGTGCCAGCAGCATCTCTCGGGGGCGAGGGAATGAGCAGTTCTTC.

This chain connects TRBV7-6 to TRBJ2-7; 11 positions agree with TRBD2. V lost 1 base and J lost 3; bases outside the gene matches: 5. Germline CDR1 SGHVS, CDR2 FNYEAQ. There are 16 residues in the CDR3. CDR3 amino acids: CASSLGGTSGLYEQYF. The CDR3 nucleotides are TGTGCCAGCAGCTTAGGTGGGACTAGCGGCCTCTACGAGCAGTACTTC. Full variable domain (rest looked up from reference TRBV7-6 and TRBJ2-7): GAGVSQSPRYKVTKRGQDVALRCDPISGHVSLYWYRQALGQGPEFLTYFNYEAQQDKSGLPNDRFSAERPEGSISTLTIQRTEQRDSAMYRCASSLGGTSGLYEQYFGPGTRLTVT.

The chain recombines TRBV25-1 with TRBJ2-1; 8 bases align to TRBD2. This CDR3 contains 16 residues. From germline, CDR1 is MGHDK and CDR2 SYGVNS. V trimming: 6 bases; J trimming: 3 bases; junction bases outside the gene matches: 10. The CDR3 loop reads CASRSGAGGIYNEQFF. In DNA form, the CDR3 reads TGTGCCAGCAGGTCTGGTGCGGGAGGTATCTACAATGAGCAGTTCTTC.

Only a few counts were recorded for this clonotype. The chain uses TRBV5-1 and TRBJ2-7; 12 bases line up with TRBD2. This CDR3 comprises 16 residues. J gave up 3 bases and V 3 bases, and 7 bases lay outside the gene matches. CDR1 is SGHRS and CDR2 is YFSETQ in the germline V gene. The CDR3 loop is CASSSTLAGGYYEQYF. For the CDR3, the DNA is TGCGCCAGCAGCTCTACTCTAGCGGGGGGGTACTACGAGCAGTACTTC.

This clonotype was seen many times. The chain combines TRBV29-1 with TRBJ2-7, with 9 bases that match TRBD1. The CDR3 has 14 amino acids. Germline trimming cut 4 bases from V and 2 bases from J; bases unmatched to any gene: 6. Germline assignment: CDR1 SQVTM and CDR2 ANQGSEA. The CDR3 DNA is TGCAGCGTTGGAAACCGGGACAGGGCCTACGAGCAGTACTTC. Its protein is CSVGNRDRAYEQYF.

The DNA for the CDR3 is TGCAGTGCTAGAGATTTGGGGGGCCTTCTAGCGGGAGGGACGGATGAGCAGTTCTTC. The encoded protein is CSARDLGGLLAGGTDEQFF. V is TRBV20-1 and J is TRBJ2-1; 12 bases fit TRBD2. Germline loops: CDR1 DFQATT, CDR2 SNEGSKA (reference sequence). With V trimmed by 0 bases and J by 8 bases, 17 bases remained unmatched. The length of the CDR3 is 19 residues.

This clonotype was detected ten times or more. The chain joins TRBV7-9 to TRBJ1-1; 10 bases are a match to TRBD1. CDR3 length: 15 residues. J lost 3 bases, V lost 3 bases, and 4 bases had no gene match. The germline V gene has CDR1 SEHNR and CDR2 FQNEAQ (reference sequence). CDR3 amino acids: CASSLGQGRYTEAFF. The CDR3 nucleotides are TGTGCCAGCAGCTTGGGACAGGGGCGGTACACTGAAGCTTTCTTT.

The V call is TRBV11-2, the J call TRBJ1-2; tentative D call: TRBD1 (6 bases). The CDR3 runs 16 residues. Looked up from germline, CDR1 is SGHAT and CDR2 is FQNNGV. The V end was cut by 5 bases, the J end by 9 bases, with 25 bases between. CDR3 DNA sequence: TGTGCCAGCAGCCTAAGGGGCATACAGGGACCATTGAGCTACACCTTC. Translated, it gives CASSLRGIQGPLSYTF.

This clonotype was detected only a few times. The V call is TRBV6-2 or TRBV6-3, the J call TRBJ2-3; 8 nucleotides agree with TRBD2. CDR1 is MNHEY, CDR2 SVGEGT, per germline. Unmatched junction bases numbered 9, after V lost 3 bases and J lost 4 bases. This CDR3 is 16 amino acids long. CDR3 sequence reads: CASSYNPGGPSDTQYF. The CDR3 nucleotides read TGTGCCAGCAGTTATAATCCGGGAGGGCCATCAGATACGCAGTATTTT.

The V gene is TRBV28, the J gene TRBJ1-2, with 9 bases matching TRBD1. The CDR3 loop spans 15 amino acids. Trimming cost V 6 bases and J 3 bases; bases outside gene matches: 8. The germline gives CDR1 MDHEN, CDR2 SYDVKM. CDR3 DNA sequence: TGTGCCAGCAGCCGACCGGGACAGGGAGACTATGGCTACACCTTC. Its protein product is CASSRPGQGDYGYTF.